Listed below are T cell receptor beta chains from one sample, sequenced in a study of graft-versus-host responses after intestinal transplantation. These TCRs are of unknown antigen specificity. Produced via immunoSEQ multiplex PCR; TCRdb's table is partial and in-frame only. The table lists some 87,000 clones, 80% to 95% of them singletons. The sequenced sample was unstimulated CD4+ T cells sorted from spleen or lymph node cells, obtained before intestinal transplant. The receptors originated from a human donor who received an intestinal transplant. CDR3s include the opening cysteine and the closing phenylalanine or tryptophan. Each record gives: J gene, clone size, V gene, D gene, CDR3 DNA, CDR3 protein. D genes are given only for firm matches. Rows give clone size only sometimes, using once, few, many, or a class for an expanded clone.

j_gene: TRBJ2-7
abundance: NA
v_gene: TRBV5-1
d_gene: NA
CDR3nt: TGCGCCAGCAGCGAGGGGGGGTACGAGCAGTACTTC
CDR3aa: CASSEGGYEQYF

j_gene: TRBJ2-1
abundance: few
v_gene: TRBV5-1
d_gene: NA
CDR3nt: TGCGCCAGCAGCTTGGCTCCGACTACCTCCTACAATGAGCAGTTCTTC
CDR3aa: CASSLAPTTSYNEQFF

j_gene: TRBJ2-3
abundance: NA
v_gene: TRBV6-6
d_gene: TRBD1
CDR3nt: TGTGCCAGCCCGGAACCGGGACAGGGCACAGATACGCAGTATTTT
CDR3aa: CASPEPGQGTDTQYF

j_gene: TRBJ1-6
abundance: once
v_gene: TRBV7-8
d_gene: TRBD1
CDR3nt: TGTGCCAGCAGCCTACCGACAGGGTGGCGATCACCCCTCCACTTT
CDR3aa: CASSLPTGWRSPLHF

j_gene: TRBJ2-1
abundance: NA
v_gene: TRBV28
d_gene: TRBD1
CDR3nt: TGTGCCAGCAGTCTCGATGGGACAGGGAGGCCCAATGAGCAGTTCTTC
CDR3aa: CASSLDGTGRPNEQFF

j_gene: TRBJ2-3
abundance: NA
v_gene: TRBV4-2
d_gene: TRBD2
CDR3nt: TGTGCCAGCAGCGTGGCGACTAGCATGACAGATACGCAGTATTTT
CDR3aa: CASSVATSMTDTQYF

j_gene: TRBJ1-2
abundance: NA
v_gene: TRBV27
d_gene: TRBD1
CDR3nt: TGTGCCAGCAGTCCAAATACCGGGACAGGGTATGGCTACACCTTC
CDR3aa: CASSPNTGTGYGYTF

j_gene: TRBJ2-7
abundance: NA
v_gene: TRBV9
d_gene: NA
CDR3nt: TGTGCCAGCAGCGTAGACTCGAGCTCCTACGAGCAGTACTTC
CDR3aa: CASSVDSSSYEQYF

j_gene: TRBJ2-7
abundance: NA
v_gene: TRBV5-1
d_gene: TRBD1
CDR3nt: TGCGCCAGCAGCGAGGACAGGCTAGTACTGGAGCAGTACTTC
CDR3aa: CASSEDRLVLEQYF

j_gene: TRBJ2-7
abundance: once
v_gene: TRBV2
d_gene: NA
CDR3nt: TGTGCCAGCAGTGTTGGAGAGGGGGGTGAGCAGTACTTC
CDR3aa: CASSVGEGGEQYF

j_gene: TRBJ2-2
abundance: NA
v_gene: TRBV19
d_gene: TRBD2
CDR3nt: TGTGCCAGTACATCGGGAGGATTAAACACCGGGGAGCTGTTTTTT
CDR3aa: CASTSGGLNTGELFF

j_gene: TRBJ1-1
abundance: NA
v_gene: TRBV6-1
d_gene: NA
CDR3nt: TGTGCCACCAAGGGGATCACTGAAGCTTTCTTT
CDR3aa: CATKGITEAFF

j_gene: TRBJ1-1
abundance: NA
v_gene: TRBV7-9
d_gene: NA
CDR3nt: TGTGCCAGCAGCTTAGCACGGACGAACACTGAAGCTTTCTTT
CDR3aa: CASSLARTNTEAFF

j_gene: TRBJ2-1
abundance: NA
v_gene: TRBV27
d_gene: TRBD1
CDR3nt: TGTGCCAGCAGTTTATCCAGGGGGACCCAGCCTTACAATGAGCAGTTCTTC
CDR3aa: CASSLSRGTQPYNEQFF

j_gene: TRBJ2-7
abundance: once
v_gene: TRBV21-1
d_gene: NA
CDR3nt: TGTGCCAGCAGCAAAGTTCAGAACTCCTACGAGCAGTACTTC
CDR3aa: CASSKVQNSYEQYF

j_gene: TRBJ1-2
abundance: NA
v_gene: TRBV9
d_gene: TRBD1
CDR3nt: TGTGCCAGCAGCGTTGCTGGACAGGGGGCTTCTAACTATGGCTACACCTTC
CDR3aa: CASSVAGQGASNYGYTF

j_gene: TRBJ2-2
abundance: once
v_gene: TRBV30
d_gene: TRBD2
CDR3nt: TGTGCCTGGACTAGCGGTTGGGGCAGGGAGCTGTTTTTT
CDR3aa: CAWTSGWGRELFF

j_gene: TRBJ1-1
abundance: NA
v_gene: TRBV7-9
d_gene: NA
CDR3nt: TGTGCCAGCAGCTTAAGAGGGAGTCCAGCCAAGATGAACACTGAAGCTTTCTTT
CDR3aa: CASSLRGSPAKMNTEAFF

j_gene: TRBJ1-3
abundance: NA
v_gene: TRBV28
d_gene: TRBD1
CDR3nt: TGTGCCAGCAGTTCAGGGGGAAGCTCTGGAAACACCATATATTTT
CDR3aa: CASSSGGSSGNTIYF

j_gene: TRBJ2-3
abundance: once
v_gene: TRBV7-8
d_gene: TRBD2
CDR3nt: TGTGCCAGCAGCTCTCCCGGGACTACAGAGGCAGATACGCAGTATTTT
CDR3aa: CASSSPGTTEADTQYF

j_gene: TRBJ1-6
abundance: NA
v_gene: TRBV28
d_gene: NA
CDR3nt: TGTGCCAGCAGTTTGCGGTACGATAATTCACCCCTCCACTTT
CDR3aa: CASSLRYDNSPLHF

j_gene: TRBJ1-1
abundance: NA
v_gene: TRBV6-5
d_gene: TRBD1
CDR3nt: TGTGCCAGCAGTTACGGACAGGGGATGAACACTGAAGCTTTCTTT
CDR3aa: CASSYGQGMNTEAFF

j_gene: TRBJ1-5
abundance: NA
v_gene: TRBV10-2
d_gene: NA
CDR3nt: TGCGCCAGCAGTGTAGGGACTCGGAGCAATCAGCCCCAGCATTTT
CDR3aa: CASSVGTRSNQPQHF

j_gene: TRBJ1-2
abundance: NA
v_gene: TRBV6-1
d_gene: NA
CDR3nt: TGTGCCAGCAGTGAACGAGGTACACGGAGGGTTAACTATGGCTACACCTTC
CDR3aa: CASSERGTRRVNYGYTF

j_gene: TRBJ2-7
abundance: NA
v_gene: TRBV27
d_gene: NA
CDR3nt: TGTGCCAGCGGTTTAGGGGGGACAGTTAGCTCCTACGAGCAGTACTTC
CDR3aa: CASGLGGTVSSYEQYF

j_gene: TRBJ2-1
abundance: NA
v_gene: TRBV28
d_gene: TRBD2
CDR3nt: TGTGCCAGCTTGCCCCTTACTAGCGGGAGAGTCGATGAGCAGTTCTTC
CDR3aa: CASLPLTSGRVDEQFF

j_gene: TRBJ1-3
abundance: NA
v_gene: TRBV18
d_gene: NA
CDR3nt: TGTGCCAGCTCACCGGGGGCGGGACGAAAAAGAAACACCATATATTTT
CDR3aa: CASSPGAGRKRNTIYF

j_gene: TRBJ2-7
abundance: NA
v_gene: TRBV5-1
d_gene: NA
CDR3nt: TGCGCCAGCAGCGTTACAGGGATCTCCTACGAGCAGTACTTC
CDR3aa: CASSVTGISYEQYF

j_gene: TRBJ2-1
abundance: NA
v_gene: TRBV7-9
d_gene: NA
CDR3nt: TGTGCCAGCAGCTTACAGACAGGCCCCTACAATGAGCAGTTCTTC
CDR3aa: CASSLQTGPYNEQFF

j_gene: TRBJ1-5
abundance: NA
v_gene: TRBV2
d_gene: NA
CDR3nt: TGTGCCAGCAGTTTCGGGACCTCACGCAATCAGCCCCAGCATTTT
CDR3aa: CASSFGTSRNQPQHF

j_gene: TRBJ2-5
abundance: NA
v_gene: TRBV7-6
d_gene: TRBD1
CDR3nt: TGTGCCAGCAGCCCAAGGGGGCGACAAGAGACCCAGTACTTC
CDR3aa: CASSPRGRQETQYF

j_gene: TRBJ2-7
abundance: NA
v_gene: TRBV4-1
d_gene: NA
CDR3nt: TGCGCCAGCAGCCAAGAAATTACGGGGTTTCGAAGGAGGTACGAGCAGTACTTC
CDR3aa: CASSQEITGFRRRYEQYF

j_gene: TRBJ2-7
abundance: once
v_gene: TRBV28
d_gene: NA
CDR3nt: TGTGCCAGCAGTTTGGGGTCCTACGAGCAGTACTTC
CDR3aa: CASSLGSYEQYF

j_gene: TRBJ2-3
abundance: NA
v_gene: TRBV6-1
d_gene: NA
CDR3nt: TGTGCCAGCAGTGAAATGACTATAACAGATACGCAGTATTTT
CDR3aa: CASSEMTITDTQYF

j_gene: TRBJ1-6
abundance: NA
v_gene: TRBV7-9
d_gene: NA
CDR3nt: TGTGCCAGCAGCTTATCAGACTCCTATAATTCACCCCTCCACTTT
CDR3aa: CASSLSDSYNSPLHF

j_gene: TRBJ1-2
abundance: NA
v_gene: TRBV25-1
d_gene: NA
CDR3nt: TGTGCCAGCAGTGAATGGGGGCAACATGGCTACACCTTC
CDR3aa: CASSEWGQHGYTF

j_gene: TRBJ2-7
abundance: NA
v_gene: TRBV25-1
d_gene: TRBD1
CDR3nt: TGTGCCAGCAGCCAAACAGGGGTATATCTTAAGTGGGAGCAGTACTTC
CDR3aa: CASSQTGVYLKWEQYF

j_gene: TRBJ1-4
abundance: NA
v_gene: TRBV28
d_gene: TRBD1
CDR3nt: TGTGCCAGCAGTTTATTCGACAGGGGGGTTAATGAAAAACTGTTTTTT
CDR3aa: CASSLFDRGVNEKLFF

j_gene: TRBJ1-2
abundance: NA
v_gene: TRBV6-1
d_gene: NA
CDR3nt: TGTGCCAGCAGTGAACTTACAGCTAACTATGGCTACACCTTC
CDR3aa: CASSELTANYGYTF

j_gene: TRBJ1-1
abundance: NA
v_gene: TRBV30
d_gene: NA
CDR3nt: TGTGCCTGGAGAGGACTTTGGTACACTGAAGCTTTCTTT
CDR3aa: CAWRGLWYTEAFF

j_gene: TRBJ1-2
abundance: NA
v_gene: TRBV5-4
d_gene: NA
CDR3nt: TGTGCCAGCAACGCAAACATACCAGGAAAGACCTATGGCTACACCTTC
CDR3aa: CASNANIPGKTYGYTF

j_gene: TRBJ1-1
abundance: NA
v_gene: TRBV7-9
d_gene: NA
CDR3nt: TGTGCCAGCAGCCGTACAGGGAGAACTGAAGCTTTCTTT
CDR3aa: CASSRTGRTEAFF

j_gene: TRBJ2-7
abundance: NA
v_gene: TRBV13
d_gene: TRBD2
CDR3nt: TGTGCCAGCAGCTTAGCCAGGACTAGCGGGAGATACGAGCAGTACTTC
CDR3aa: CASSLARTSGRYEQYF

j_gene: TRBJ1-2
abundance: NA
v_gene: TRBV6-1
d_gene: TRBD1
CDR3nt: TGTGCCAGCAGTGGGACAGGCACTGGCTACACCTTC
CDR3aa: CASSGTGTGYTF

j_gene: TRBJ2-7
abundance: NA
v_gene: TRBV20-1
d_gene: NA
CDR3nt: TGCAGTGCCGTTAGCTCCTACGAGCAGTACTTC
CDR3aa: CSAVSSYEQYF

j_gene: TRBJ2-7
abundance: NA
v_gene: TRBV4-1
d_gene: TRBD1
CDR3nt: TGCGCCAGCAGCCCGCCCTTAGGGACAGGGCACTACGAGCAGTACTTC
CDR3aa: CASSPPLGTGHYEQYF

j_gene: TRBJ2-3
abundance: NA
v_gene: TRBV5-1
d_gene: NA
CDR3nt: TGCGCCAGCAGCAAGGGGATAGTGATAACAGATACGCAGTATTTT
CDR3aa: CASSKGIVITDTQYF

j_gene: TRBJ2-1
abundance: NA
v_gene: TRBV7-2
d_gene: TRBD2
CDR3nt: TGTGCCAGCAGCCCAGTCGCCACGCTAGCGGGAGGAATCAATGAGCAGTTCTTC
CDR3aa: CASSPVATLAGGINEQFF

j_gene: TRBJ1-4
abundance: NA
v_gene: TRBV5-1
d_gene: NA
CDR3nt: TGCGCCAGCAGCTTGGCCGACTTAGCTAATGAAAAACTGTTTTTT
CDR3aa: CASSLADLANEKLFF

j_gene: TRBJ2-7
abundance: NA
v_gene: TRBV10-3
d_gene: NA
CDR3nt: TGTGCCATCAGGGCCGATCTCTACGAGCAGTACTTC
CDR3aa: CAIRADLYEQYF

j_gene: TRBJ1-2
abundance: NA
v_gene: TRBV18
d_gene: TRBD1
CDR3nt: TGTGCCAGCTCACAGACAGGGAATGGCTACACCTTC
CDR3aa: CASSQTGNGYTF

j_gene: TRBJ1-2
abundance: NA
v_gene: TRBV6-1
d_gene: NA
CDR3nt: TGTGCCAGCAGCGCAGGTTACTATGGCTACACCTTC
CDR3aa: CASSAGYYGYTF

j_gene: TRBJ2-7
abundance: NA
v_gene: TRBV4-2
d_gene: TRBD2
CDR3nt: TGTGCCAGCAGCCAAGATCTTATTTCTCGGGAGGGTGACTACGAGCAGTACTTC
CDR3aa: CASSQDLISREGDYEQYF

j_gene: TRBJ2-1
abundance: NA
v_gene: TRBV5-1
d_gene: TRBD2
CDR3nt: TGCGCCAGCAGCTTGGAGCGGGAGGGGTTTTACAATGAGCAGTTCTTC
CDR3aa: CASSLEREGFYNEQFF

j_gene: TRBJ2-3
abundance: NA
v_gene: TRBV30
d_gene: NA
CDR3nt: TGTGCCTGGAGTTATCTATCGGGCACAGATACGCAGTATTTT
CDR3aa: CAWSYLSGTDTQYF

j_gene: TRBJ1-6
abundance: NA
v_gene: TRBV5-6
d_gene: NA
CDR3nt: TGTGCCAGCAGCTTGGAGGGACACCAACTCAACTCCTATAATTCACCCCTCCACTTT
CDR3aa: CASSLEGHQLNSYNSPLHF

j_gene: TRBJ1-4
abundance: NA
v_gene: TRBV30
d_gene: NA
CDR3nt: TGTGCCTCATCTTCGGCTGCAACTAATGAAAAACTGTTTTTT
CDR3aa: CASSSAATNEKLFF

j_gene: TRBJ2-1
abundance: NA
v_gene: TRBV28
d_gene: TRBD2
CDR3nt: TGTGCCAGCAGCAGGACTAGGTCCTACAATGAGCAGTTCTTC
CDR3aa: CASSRTRSYNEQFF

j_gene: TRBJ2-7
abundance: NA
v_gene: TRBV27
d_gene: TRBD2
CDR3nt: TGTGCCAGCAGACCACGACTAGCGGAGAAGGCCTACGAGCAGTACTTC
CDR3aa: CASRPRLAEKAYEQYF

j_gene: TRBJ2-3
abundance: NA
v_gene: TRBV19
d_gene: NA
CDR3nt: TGTGCCAGTAGTACCCAAGGGGGTGGTGATACGCAGTATTTT
CDR3aa: CASSTQGGGDTQYF